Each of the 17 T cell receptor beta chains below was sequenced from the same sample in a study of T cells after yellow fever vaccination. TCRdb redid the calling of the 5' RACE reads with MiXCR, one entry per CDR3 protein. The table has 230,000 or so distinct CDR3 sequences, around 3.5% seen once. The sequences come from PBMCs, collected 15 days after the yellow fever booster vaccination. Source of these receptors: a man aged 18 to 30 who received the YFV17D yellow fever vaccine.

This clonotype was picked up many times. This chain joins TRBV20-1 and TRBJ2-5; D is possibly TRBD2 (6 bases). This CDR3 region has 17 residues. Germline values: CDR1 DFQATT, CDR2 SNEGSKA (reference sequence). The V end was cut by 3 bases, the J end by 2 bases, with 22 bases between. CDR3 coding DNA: TGCAGTGCTAGGCTCCCGGGACTTTACGAAGATCAAGAGACCCAGTACTTC. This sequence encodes CSARLPGLYEDQETQYF.

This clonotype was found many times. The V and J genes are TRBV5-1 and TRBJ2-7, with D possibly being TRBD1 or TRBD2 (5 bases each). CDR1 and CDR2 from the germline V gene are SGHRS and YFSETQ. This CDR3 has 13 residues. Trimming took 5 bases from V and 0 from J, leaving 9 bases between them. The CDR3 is CASSRGSSYEQYV. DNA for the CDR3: TGCGCCAGCAGTCGGGGCAGCTCCTACGAGCAGTACGTC.

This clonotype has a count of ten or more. The CDR3 loop reads CASSPTSSGELQDTQYF. The CDR3 nucleotides are TGCGCCAGCAGCCCGACCTCTAGCGGGGAGCTTCAAGATACGCAGTATTTT. The chain recombines TRBV5-1 with TRBJ2-3, with 9 bases identical to TRBD2. This CDR3 has 17 amino acids. CDR1 is SGHRS and CDR2 is YFSETQ in the germline V gene. The junction had 14 bases not matched to a gene; V was cut back by 4 bases and J by 5 bases.

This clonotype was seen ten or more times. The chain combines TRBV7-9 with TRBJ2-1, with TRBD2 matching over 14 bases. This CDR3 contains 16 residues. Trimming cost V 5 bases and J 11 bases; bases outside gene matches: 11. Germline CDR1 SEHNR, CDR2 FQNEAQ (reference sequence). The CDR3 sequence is CASSLMTSGGVLQQFF. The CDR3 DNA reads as TGTGCCAGCAGCCTCATGACTAGCGGGGGGGTGTTACAGCAGTTCTTC.

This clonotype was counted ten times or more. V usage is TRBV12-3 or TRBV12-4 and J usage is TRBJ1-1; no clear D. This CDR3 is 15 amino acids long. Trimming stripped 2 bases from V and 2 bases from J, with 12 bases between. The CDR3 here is CASSLRQDSNTEAFF. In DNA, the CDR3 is TGTGCCAGCAGTTTACGGCAGGATTCCAACACTGAAGCTTTCTTT.

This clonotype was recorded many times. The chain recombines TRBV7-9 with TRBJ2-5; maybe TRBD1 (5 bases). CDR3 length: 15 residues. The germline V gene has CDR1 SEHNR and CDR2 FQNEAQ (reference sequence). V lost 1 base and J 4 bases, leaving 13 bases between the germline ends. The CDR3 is CASSLVQGLGETQYF. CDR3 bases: TGTGCCAGCAGCTTAGTTCAGGGTCTGGGAGAGACCCAGTACTTC.

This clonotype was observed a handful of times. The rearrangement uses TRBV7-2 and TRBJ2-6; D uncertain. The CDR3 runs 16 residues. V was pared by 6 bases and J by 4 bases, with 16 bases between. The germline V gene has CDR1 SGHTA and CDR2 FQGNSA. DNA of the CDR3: TGTGCCAGCAGGCCACCTATGGGCTCGGGGGCCAACGTCCTGACTTTC. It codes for CASRPPMGSGANVLTF.

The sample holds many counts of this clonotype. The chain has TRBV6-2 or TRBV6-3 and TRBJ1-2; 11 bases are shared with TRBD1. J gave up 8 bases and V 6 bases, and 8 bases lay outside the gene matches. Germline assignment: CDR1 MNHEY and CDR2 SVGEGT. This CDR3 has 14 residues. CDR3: CASRTSDRGRGYTF. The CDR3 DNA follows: TGTGCCAGCAGAACCTCGGACAGGGGGCGAGGCTACACCTTC.

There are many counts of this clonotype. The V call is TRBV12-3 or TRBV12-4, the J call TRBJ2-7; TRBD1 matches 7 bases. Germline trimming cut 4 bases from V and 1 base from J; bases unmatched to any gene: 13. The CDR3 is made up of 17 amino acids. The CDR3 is CASSSESGGEVSYEQYV. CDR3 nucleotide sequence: TGTGCCAGCAGTTCAGAATCAGGGGGTGAAGTGTCCTACGAGCAGTACGTC.

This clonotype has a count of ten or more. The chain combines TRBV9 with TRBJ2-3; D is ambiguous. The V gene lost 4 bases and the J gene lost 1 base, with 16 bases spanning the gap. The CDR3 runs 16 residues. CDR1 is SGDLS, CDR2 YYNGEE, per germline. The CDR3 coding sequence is TGTGCCAGCAGCACCTCACCTGCCTCGGGCACAGATACGCAGTATTTT. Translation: CASSTSPASGTDTQYF.

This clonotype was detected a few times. The CDR3 sequence: CASSPLGGDTEAFF. The DNA for the CDR3 is TGTGCCAGCTCACCCTTAGGGGGTGACACTGAAGCTTTCTTT. The chain uses TRBV18 and TRBJ1-1; maybe TRBD1 (6 bases). The CDR3 is 14 residues long. The V and J ends lost 3 bases and 3 bases respectively, with 11 bases between them. Germline V lookup: CDR1 KGHSH, CDR2 LQKENI.

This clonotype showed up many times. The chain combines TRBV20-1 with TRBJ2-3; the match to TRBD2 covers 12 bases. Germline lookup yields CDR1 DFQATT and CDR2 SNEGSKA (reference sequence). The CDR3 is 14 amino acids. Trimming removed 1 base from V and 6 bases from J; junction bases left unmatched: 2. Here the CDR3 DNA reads TGCAGTGCTAGAGCTAGCGGGGGGGCGGATACGCAGTATTTT. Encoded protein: CSARASGGADTQYF.

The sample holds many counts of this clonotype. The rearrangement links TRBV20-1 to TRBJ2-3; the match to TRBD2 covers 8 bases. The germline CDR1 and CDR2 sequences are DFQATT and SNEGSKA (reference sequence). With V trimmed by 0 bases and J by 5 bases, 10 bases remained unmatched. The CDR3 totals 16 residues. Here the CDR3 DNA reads TGCAGTGCTAGAGATCCAGGGACTAGAAGGGAAGATACGCAGTATTTT. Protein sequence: CSARDPGTRREDTQYF.

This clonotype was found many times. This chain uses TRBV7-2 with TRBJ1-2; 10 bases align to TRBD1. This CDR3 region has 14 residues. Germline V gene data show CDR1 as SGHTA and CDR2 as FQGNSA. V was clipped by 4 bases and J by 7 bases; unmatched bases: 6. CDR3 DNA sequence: TGTGCCAGCAGCTCACGACAGGGGGCCGTTGGCTACACCTTC. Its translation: CASSSRQGAVGYTF.

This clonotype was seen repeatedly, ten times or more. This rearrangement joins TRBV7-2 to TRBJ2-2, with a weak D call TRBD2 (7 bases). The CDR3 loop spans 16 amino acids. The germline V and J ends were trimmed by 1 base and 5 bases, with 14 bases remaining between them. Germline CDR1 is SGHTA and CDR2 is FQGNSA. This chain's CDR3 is CASSLDGGANTGELFF. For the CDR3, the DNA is TGTGCCAGCAGCTTAGATGGGGGGGCTAATACCGGGGAGCTGTTTTTT.

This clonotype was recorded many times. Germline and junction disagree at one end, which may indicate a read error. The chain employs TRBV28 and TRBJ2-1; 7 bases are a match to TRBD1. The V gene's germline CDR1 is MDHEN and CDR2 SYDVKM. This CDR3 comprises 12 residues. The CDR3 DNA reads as TGTGCCAGCAGTTTAGCCCAGGGGGAGCGGTTCTTC. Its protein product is CASSLAQGERFF.

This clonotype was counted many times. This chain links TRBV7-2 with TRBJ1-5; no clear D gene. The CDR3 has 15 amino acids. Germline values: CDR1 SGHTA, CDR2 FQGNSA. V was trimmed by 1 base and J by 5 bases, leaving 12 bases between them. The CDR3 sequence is CASSLEVGEYQPQHF. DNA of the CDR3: TGTGCCAGCAGCTTAGAAGTAGGCGAGTATCAGCCCCAGCATTTT.